A selection of T cell receptor beta chains follows, all from one sample in a study of T cell responses to AZD1222 COVID-19 vaccine. The repertoire was sequenced with immunoSEQ multiplex PCR; TCRdb's copy has only in-frame clones and lacks some. The sample lists 150,000 to 200,000 clones; 88% were seen once. The input for sequencing was peripheral blood, taken 28 days after the second AZD1222 dose. These receptors originate from an adult who received the AZD1222 COVID-19 vaccine. Both conserved end residues are part of each CDR3. A D gene is named only where the DNA matches it firmly. Some rows mark clone size as missing; the rest say once, few, many or name a class of expanded clone.

v_gene: TRBV5-4
j_gene: TRBJ1-1
abundance: NA
d_gene: NA
CDR3aa: CASSFSVNTEAFF
CDR3nt: TGTGCCAGCAGCTTCTCTGTAAACACTGAAGCTTTCTTT

v_gene: TRBV19
j_gene: TRBJ2-6
abundance: NA
d_gene: NA
CDR3aa: CASSIGLKRTNSGANVLTF
CDR3nt: TGTGCCAGTAGTATAGGGCTCAAACGGACTAACTCTGGGGCCAACGTCCTGACTTTC

v_gene: TRBV5-6
j_gene: TRBJ2-5
abundance: NA
d_gene: NA
CDR3aa: CASSPEVGRWQETQYF
CDR3nt: TGTGCCAGCAGCCCGGAGGTGGGGCGATGGCAAGAGACCCAGTACTTC

v_gene: TRBV19
j_gene: TRBJ1-4
abundance: NA
d_gene: NA
CDR3aa: CASSIVSGSGKLFF
CDR3nt: TGTGCCAGTAGTATCGTGTCAGGGTCTGGAAAACTGTTTTTT

v_gene: TRBV28
j_gene: TRBJ2-7
abundance: NA
d_gene: TRBD1
CDR3aa: CASSSPGQASSYEQYF
CDR3nt: TGTGCCAGCAGTTCCCCGGGACAGGCGAGCTCCTACGAGCAGTACTTC

v_gene: TRBV5-1
j_gene: TRBJ2-7
abundance: few
d_gene: TRBD1
CDR3aa: CASSEGTGISYEQYF
CDR3nt: TGCGCCAGCAGCGAGGGGACAGGGATTTCCTACGAGCAGTACTTC

v_gene: TRBV6-5
j_gene: TRBJ1-1
abundance: NA
d_gene: NA
CDR3aa: CASSPRQNTEAFF
CDR3nt: TGTGCCAGCAGTCCCCGACAGAACACTGAAGCTTTCTTT

v_gene: TRBV5-8
j_gene: TRBJ2-4
abundance: NA
d_gene: TRBD2
CDR3aa: CASSLYGGAVRGSENIQYF
CDR3nt: TGTGCCAGCAGCTTGTACGGGGGGGCTGTCAGAGGGTCGGAAAACATTCAGTACTTC

v_gene: TRBV5-1
j_gene: TRBJ2-1
abundance: NA
d_gene: TRBD1
CDR3aa: CASSLGDRVVRNEQFF
CDR3nt: TGCGCCAGCAGCTTGGGGGACAGGGTGGTTCGGAATGAGCAGTTCTTC

v_gene: TRBV27
j_gene: TRBJ2-7
abundance: NA
d_gene: NA
CDR3aa: CASSFGVATIYEQYF
CDR3nt: TGTGCCAGCAGTTTTGGGGTAGCGACAATCTACGAGCAGTACTTC

v_gene: TRBV6-1
j_gene: TRBJ1-1
abundance: NA
d_gene: NA
CDR3aa: CASSFSGRNTEAFF
CDR3nt: TGTGCCAGCAGTTTCTCAGGGAGGAACACTGAAGCTTTCTTT

v_gene: TRBV5-1
j_gene: TRBJ2-1
abundance: NA
d_gene: NA
CDR3aa: CASSLEAVSDEQFF
CDR3nt: TGCGCCAGCAGCTTGGAAGCGGTTTCCGATGAGCAGTTCTTC

v_gene: TRBV3-1/TRBV3-2
j_gene: TRBJ1-4
abundance: NA
d_gene: NA
CDR3aa: CASSQGQDLRTNEKLFF
CDR3nt: TGTGCCAGCAGTCAGGGGCAGGATCTGCGGACTAATGAAAAACTGTTTTTT

v_gene: TRBV3-1/TRBV3-2
j_gene: TRBJ1-2
abundance: NA
d_gene: NA
CDR3aa: CASSQETGQAGYTF
CDR3nt: TGTGCCAGCAGCCAAGAAACGGGGCAGGCAGGCTACACCTTC

v_gene: TRBV21-1
j_gene: TRBJ1-6
abundance: few
d_gene: NA
CDR3aa: CASSKASNSPLHF
CDR3nt: TGTGCCAGCAGCAAAGCCTCAAATTCACCCCTCCACTTT

v_gene: TRBV7-2
j_gene: TRBJ1-2
abundance: NA
d_gene: TRBD1
CDR3aa: CASKKNRGENYGYTF
CDR3nt: TGTGCCAGCAAGAAGAACAGGGGGGAAAACTATGGCTACACCTTC

v_gene: TRBV18
j_gene: TRBJ1-1
abundance: NA
d_gene: NA
CDR3aa: CASSPWAGSSTEAFF
CDR3nt: TGTGCCAGCTCACCATGGGCGGGGTCGAGCACTGAAGCTTTCTTT

v_gene: TRBV11-1
j_gene: TRBJ2-5
abundance: NA
d_gene: TRBD2
CDR3aa: CASSTSGGLQETQYF
CDR3nt: TGTGCCAGCAGTACTAGCGGGGGCCTACAAGAGACCCAGTACTTC

v_gene: TRBV4-3
j_gene: TRBJ1-4
abundance: NA
d_gene: NA
CDR3aa: CASSQDRGIAKLFF
CDR3nt: TGCGCCAGCAGCCAAGATAGGGGGATCGCAAAACTGTTTTTT

v_gene: TRBV19
j_gene: TRBJ2-2
abundance: NA
d_gene: NA
CDR3aa: CASSIVGNTGELFF
CDR3nt: TGTGCCAGTAGTATAGTTGGGAACACCGGGGAGCTGTTTTTT

v_gene: TRBV19
j_gene: TRBJ2-3
abundance: NA
d_gene: NA
CDR3aa: CAIRDLRGTDTQYF
CDR3nt: TGTGCCATCAGGGACCTTCGAGGCACAGATACGCAGTATTTT

v_gene: TRBV15
j_gene: TRBJ2-3
abundance: NA
d_gene: NA
CDR3aa: CATRQRDKDTDTQYF
CDR3nt: TGTGCCACCAGACAAAGGGATAAGGACACAGATACGCAGTATTTT

v_gene: TRBV7-9
j_gene: TRBJ1-1
abundance: NA
d_gene: NA
CDR3aa: CASSLIGQRPMNTEAFF
CDR3nt: TGTGCCAGCAGCTTAATCGGACAGCGCCCCATGAACACTGAAGCTTTCTTT

v_gene: TRBV29-1
j_gene: TRBJ1-2
abundance: once
d_gene: TRBD1
CDR3aa: CSVGDRGLRGYTF
CDR3nt: TGCAGCGTCGGCGACAGGGGGCTCCGTGGCTACACCTTC

v_gene: TRBV19
j_gene: TRBJ2-7
abundance: NA
d_gene: TRBD1
CDR3aa: CASSIGGTGSYEQYF
CDR3nt: TGTGCCAGTAGTATAGGAGGGACAGGGTCCTACGAGCAGTACTTC